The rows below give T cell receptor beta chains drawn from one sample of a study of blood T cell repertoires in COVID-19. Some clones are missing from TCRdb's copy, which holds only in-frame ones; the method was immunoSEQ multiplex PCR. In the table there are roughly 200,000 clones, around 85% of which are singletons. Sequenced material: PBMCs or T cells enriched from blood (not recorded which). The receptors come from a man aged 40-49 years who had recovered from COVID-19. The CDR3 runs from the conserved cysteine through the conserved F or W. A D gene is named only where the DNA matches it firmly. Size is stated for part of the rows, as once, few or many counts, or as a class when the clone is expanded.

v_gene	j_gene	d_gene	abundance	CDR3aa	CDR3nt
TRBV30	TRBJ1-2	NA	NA	CAWSVSRTAYGYTF	TGTGCCTGGAGTGTTTCACGGACAGCGTATGGCTACACCTTC
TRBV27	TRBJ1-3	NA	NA	CASSLSASLSGNTIYF	TGTGCCAGCAGTTTATCGGCCTCTCTCTCTGGAAACACCATATATTTT
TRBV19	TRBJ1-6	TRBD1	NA	CASKGAGYNSPLHF	TGTGCCAGTAAGGGGGCGGGTTATAATTCACCCCTCCACTTT
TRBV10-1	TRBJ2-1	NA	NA	CASSESVQGPYNEQFF	TGCGCCAGCAGTGAGTCGGTACAGGGACCCTACAATGAGCAGTTCTTC
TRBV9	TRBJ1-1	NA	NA	CASSVVEGEAFF	TGTGCCAGCAGCGTAGTGGAGGGTGAAGCTTTCTTT
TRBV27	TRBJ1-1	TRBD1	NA	CASSRRQGRSTEAFF	TGTGCCAGCTCCCGCCGACAGGGACGGAGCACTGAAGCTTTCTTT
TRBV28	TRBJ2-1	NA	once	CASSPGTPLSVEQFF	TGTGCCAGCAGTCCCGGGACACCTCTCTCGGTTGAGCAGTTCTTC
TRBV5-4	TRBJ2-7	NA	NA	CASSVPPGGEQYF	TGTGCCAGCAGCGTACCCCCCGGGGGCGAGCAGTACTTC
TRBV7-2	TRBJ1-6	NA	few	CASSLLRPPSDSPLHF	TGTGCCAGCAGCCTACTACGACCCCCCTCGGATTCACCCCTCCACTTT
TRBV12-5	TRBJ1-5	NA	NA	CASAPDMRQPQHF	TGTGCTAGTGCCCCGGATATGAGGCAGCCCCAGCATTTT
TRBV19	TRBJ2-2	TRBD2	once	CASSSPGGAPGELFF	TGTGCCAGTAGCTCCCCCGGGGGGGCGCCCGGGGAGCTGTTTTTT
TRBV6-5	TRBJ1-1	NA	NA	CASSYSVELMNTEAFF	TGTGCCAGCAGTTACTCTGTTGAGTTAATGAACACTGAAGCTTTCTTT
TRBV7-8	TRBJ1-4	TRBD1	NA	CASSHNRGDEKLFF	TGTGCCAGCAGCCATAACAGGGGCGATGAAAAACTGTTTTTT
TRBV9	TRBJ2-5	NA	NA	CASSVGGGNQETQYF	TGTGCCAGCAGCGTGGGCGGCGGGAACCAAGAGACCCAGTACTTC
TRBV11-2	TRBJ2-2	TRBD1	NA	CASTPGQSNTGELFF	TGTGCCAGCACCCCGGGACAGAGTAACACCGGGGAGCTGTTTTTT
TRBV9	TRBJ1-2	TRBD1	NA	CASSVAETGGIGGYTF	TGTGCCAGCAGCGTAGCGGAGACAGGGGGGATCGGTGGCTACACCTTC
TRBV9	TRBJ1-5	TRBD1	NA	CASSVQGVANQPQHF	TGTGCCAGCAGCGTACAGGGGGTCGCCAATCAGCCCCAGCATTTT
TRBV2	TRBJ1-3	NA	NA	CATGSRGISGNTIYF	TGTGCCACTGGATCCAGGGGAATCTCTGGAAACACCATATATTTT
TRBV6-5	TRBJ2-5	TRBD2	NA	CASSYLGLAEETQYF	TGTGCCAGCAGTTACCTTGGACTAGCGGAAGAGACCCAGTACTTC
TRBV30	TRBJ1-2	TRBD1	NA	CAWRTGQVYGYTF	TGTGCCTGGAGGACGGGACAGGTCTATGGCTACACCTTC
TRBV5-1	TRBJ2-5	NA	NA	CASSLGLQETQYF	TGCGCCAGCAGCTTGGGGCTTCAAGAGACCCAGTACTTC
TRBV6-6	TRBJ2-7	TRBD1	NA	CASLTPGTGRYEQYF	TGTGCCAGCCTCACCCCCGGGACAGGGAGATACGAGCAGTACTTC
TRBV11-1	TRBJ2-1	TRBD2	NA	CASSLAGRGAYNEQFF	TGTGCCAGCAGCTTAGCGGGGAGGGGAGCCTACAATGAGCAGTTCTTC
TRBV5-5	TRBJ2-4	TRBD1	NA	CASSSRQGLAKNIQYF	TGTGCCAGCAGCTCCCGACAGGGGTTGGCCAAAAACATTCAGTACTTC
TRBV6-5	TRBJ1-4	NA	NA	CASSPTATNEKLFF	TGTGCCAGCAGTCCTACTGCAACTAATGAAAAACTGTTTTTT
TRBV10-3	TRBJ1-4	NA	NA	CAISESTPATNEKLFF	TGTGCCATCAGTGAGTCGACTCCCGCAACTAATGAAAAACTGTTTTTT
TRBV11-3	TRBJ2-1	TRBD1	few	CASSGDSSYNEQFF	TGTGCCAGCAGCGGGGACAGCTCCTACAATGAGCAGTTCTTC
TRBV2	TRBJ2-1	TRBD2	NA	CASSEQGLAGGLEEQFF	TGTGCCAGCAGTGAACAAGGACTAGCGGGGGGATTGGAGGAGCAGTTCTTC
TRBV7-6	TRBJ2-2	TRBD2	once	CASSSSGSRTGELFF	TGTGCCAGCAGCTCTAGCGGGAGTCGGACCGGGGAGCTGTTTTTT
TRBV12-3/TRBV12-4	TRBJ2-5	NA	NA	CASGPRQETQYF	TGTGCCAGTGGGCCCCGCCAAGAGACCCAGTACTTC
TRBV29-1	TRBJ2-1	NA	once	CSVELADNEQFF	TGCAGCGTTGAGCTAGCCGACAATGAGCAGTTCTTC
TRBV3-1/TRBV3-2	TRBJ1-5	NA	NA	CASSQGGASNQPQHF	TGTGCCAGCAGCCAAGGCGGGGCCAGCAATCAGCCCCAGCATTTT
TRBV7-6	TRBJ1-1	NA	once	CASSFGGTNTEAFF	TGTGCCAGCAGCTTCGGAGGGACGAACACTGAAGCTTTCTTT
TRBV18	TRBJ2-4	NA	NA	CAARDKNIQYF	TGTGCCGCCCGGGACAAAAACATTCAGTACTTC
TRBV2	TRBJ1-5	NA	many	CASSGVDRSYQPQHF	TGTGCCAGCAGTGGAGTAGACAGGAGTTATCAGCCCCAGCATTTT
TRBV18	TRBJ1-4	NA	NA	CASSPPGAGKGKLFF	TGTGCCAGCTCACCACCGGGGGCAGGGAAGGGAAAACTGTTTTTT
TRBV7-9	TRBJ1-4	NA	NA	CASSPGVARSGKLFF	TGTGCCAGCAGCCCCGGGGTGGCGAGAAGTGGAAAACTGTTTTTT
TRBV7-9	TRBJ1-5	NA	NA	CASSPAGNQPQHF	TGTGCCAGCAGCCCGGCGGGCAATCAGCCCCAGCATTTT
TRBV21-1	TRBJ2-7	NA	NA	CASSTPHFTGGESYEQYF	TGTGCCAGCAGCACTCCACACTTCACAGGGGGCGAATCCTACGAGCAGTACTTC
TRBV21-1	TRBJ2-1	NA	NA	CATILAPRKTGNEQFF	TGTGCCACCATCTTGGCCCCCAGGAAGACAGGCAATGAGCAGTTCTTC
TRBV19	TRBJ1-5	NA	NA	CATEGDSNQPQHF	TGTGCCACCGAGGGGGATAGCAATCAGCCCCAGCATTTT
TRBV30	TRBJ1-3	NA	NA	CAHAGRDFSGNTIYF	TGTGCCCACGCTGGCCGGGATTTCTCTGGAAACACCATATATTTT
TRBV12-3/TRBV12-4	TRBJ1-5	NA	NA	CASSEGLNQPQHF	TGTGCCAGCAGTGAGGGACTGAATCAGCCCCAGCATTTT
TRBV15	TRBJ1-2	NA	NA	CATSREREPAYGYTF	TGTGCCACCAGCAGAGAGCGGGAACCGGCCTATGGCTACACCTTC